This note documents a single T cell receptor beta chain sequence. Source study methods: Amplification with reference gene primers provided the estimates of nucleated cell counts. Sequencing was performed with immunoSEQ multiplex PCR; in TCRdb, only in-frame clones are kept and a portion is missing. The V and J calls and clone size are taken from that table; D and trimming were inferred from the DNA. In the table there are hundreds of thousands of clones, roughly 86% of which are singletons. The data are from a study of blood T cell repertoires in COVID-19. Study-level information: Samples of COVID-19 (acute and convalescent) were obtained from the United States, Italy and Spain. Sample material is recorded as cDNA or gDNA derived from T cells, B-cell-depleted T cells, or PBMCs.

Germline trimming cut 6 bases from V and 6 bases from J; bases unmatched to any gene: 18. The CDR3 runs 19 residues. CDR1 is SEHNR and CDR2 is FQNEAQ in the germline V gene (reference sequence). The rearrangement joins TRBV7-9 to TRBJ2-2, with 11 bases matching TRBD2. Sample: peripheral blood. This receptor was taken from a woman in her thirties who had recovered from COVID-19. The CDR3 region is CASSSNREASGRRPGELFF. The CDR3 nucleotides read TGTGCCAGCAGTTCCAACCGGGAAGCTAGCGGGAGGAGGCCCGGGGAGCTGTTTTTT.